The clone carrying this T cell receptor (beta chain) occurred many times. The antigen is undetermined. This record belongs to a study of regulatory T cells in long-lasting Graves disease. Findings and limits, study-wide: Among samples with persistent disease, TRBV28, TRBJ1-2 and TRBJ2-5 were favored.

The CDR3 is made up of 15 amino acids. Trimming cost V 3 bases and J 0 bases, with 9 bases left between them. Library construction for TCR beta used iRepertoire HTBI primers and Arm-PCR of CDR3 regions. TCRdb re-derived calls from the multiplex PCR reads in MiXCR, one entry per CDR3 protein. The profile shows about 540,000 distinct CDR3 sequences, roughly 14% of them singletons. Time point: newly diagnosed GD, antithyroid drugs for less than 3 months. With RNA extracted from PBMCs as input, the TCR library was made. Separately, the same data were catalogued under a study of T cells in Graves' hyperthyroidism and ophthalmopathy. That paper states: Over 18 months, lack of ophthalmopathy progression marked Graves' hyperthyroidism as stable. Among thyroid clonotypes expanded above 0.001, most also appeared in blood. The authors' 13 V-J model separated ophthalmopathy from stable hyperthyroidism.

The source was peripheral blood mononuclear cells (PBMCs), collected at new diagnosis, from a patient treated with antithyroid drugs. This TCR derives from a man aged 30 to 39 with Graves disease. The rearrangement uses TRBV12-3 or TRBV12-4 and TRBJ2-1; no reliable D call. The chain's CDR3 is CASSLRFSSYNEQFF. For the CDR3, the DNA is TGTGCCAGCAGTTTGAGATTTAGCTCCTACAATGAGCAGTTCTTC.